This T cell receptor (beta chain) was sequenced in a study of CD8+ T cells in alopecia areata. At the level of the study: Once tofacitinib had been taken for 6 to 18 months, 6 months off drug followed.

The CDR3 contains 12 residues. The V gene's germline CDR1 is SGHVS and CDR2 FNYEAQ. With 1 base removed from V and 4 bases from J, the gap between germline ends came to 3 bases. Treatment defined: oral pan-JAK inhibitor, 5-10 mg twice daily. RNA, once extracted, was reverse transcribed into cDNA for use as the sequencing template. Libraries were prepared by immunoSEQ multiplex PCR; TCRdb keeps only in-frame clonotypes and omits some of them. The repertoire has 42,000 or so clones, roughly 92% of them found once; the top ten carry approximately 20%. This clone has a handful of counts. The TCR was taken from a human donor with alopecia areata. The material was CD8+ T cells sorted from blood, obtained at week 24, from a patient treated with tofacitinib. This chain connects TRBV7-6 to TRBJ2-3; D uncertain. The CDR3 sequence: CASSLVADTQYF. As DNA, the CDR3 is TGTGCCAGCAGCTTAGTGGCAGATACGCAGTATTTT. Variable domain in full (rest from reference TRBV7-6 and TRBJ2-3): GAGVSQSPRYKVTKRGQDVALRCDPISGHVSLYWYRQALGQGPEFLTYFNYEAQQDKSGLPNDRFSAERPEGSISTLTIQRTEQRDSAMYRCASSLVADTQYFGPGTRLTVL.